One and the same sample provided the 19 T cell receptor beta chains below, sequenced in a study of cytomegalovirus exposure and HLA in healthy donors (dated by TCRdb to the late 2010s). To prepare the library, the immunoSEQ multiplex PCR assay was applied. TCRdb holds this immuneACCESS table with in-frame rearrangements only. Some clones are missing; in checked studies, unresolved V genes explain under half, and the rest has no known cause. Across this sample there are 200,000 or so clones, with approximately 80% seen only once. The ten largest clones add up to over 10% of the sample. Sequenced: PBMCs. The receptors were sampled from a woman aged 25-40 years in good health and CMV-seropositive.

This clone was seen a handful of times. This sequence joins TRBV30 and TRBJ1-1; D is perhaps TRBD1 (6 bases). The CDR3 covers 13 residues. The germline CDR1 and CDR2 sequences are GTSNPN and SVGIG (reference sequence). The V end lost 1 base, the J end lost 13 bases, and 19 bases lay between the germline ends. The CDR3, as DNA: TGTGCCTGGAGTGCATCAGGGGACGAGGACGATTTCTTT. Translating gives CAWSASGDEDDFF.

This CDR3 is CASSATGTSDEQFF. CDR3 DNA: TGTGCCAGCAGCGCCACCGGGACATCCGATGAGCAGTTCTTC. The genes are TRBV7-2 and TRBJ2-1; a possible D gene is TRBD1 (6 bases). V was shortened by 5 bases and J by 8 bases, with 16 bases between the two germline ends. The CDR3 runs 14 residues. Per the germline V gene, CDR1 is SGHTA and CDR2 is FQGNSA.

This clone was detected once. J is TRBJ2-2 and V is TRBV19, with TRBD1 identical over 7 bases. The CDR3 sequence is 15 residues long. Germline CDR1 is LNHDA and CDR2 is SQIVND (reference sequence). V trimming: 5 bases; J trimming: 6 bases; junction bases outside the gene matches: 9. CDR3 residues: CASSETGQFPGELFF. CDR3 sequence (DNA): TGTGCCAGTAGTGAGACGGGACAGTTTCCCGGGGAGCTGTTTTTT.

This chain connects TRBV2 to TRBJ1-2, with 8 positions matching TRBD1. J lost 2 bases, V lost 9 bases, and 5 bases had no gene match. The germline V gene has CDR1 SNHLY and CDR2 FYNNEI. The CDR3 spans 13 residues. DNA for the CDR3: TGTGCCAGTAGGGGACAGGTGAACTATGGCTACACCTTC. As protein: CASRGQVNYGYTF.

This CDR3 is CASTRPGQTYEQYF. The CDR3 DNA reads as TGTGCCAGCACCCGGCCGGGACAGACCTACGAGCAGTACTTC. The chain joins TRBV5-3 to TRBJ2-7; 7 bases align to TRBD1. TRBV5-3 qualifies as an ORF whose function is uncertain. Trimming removed 8 bases from V and 2 bases from J; junction bases left unmatched: 10. CDR3 size: 14 residues.

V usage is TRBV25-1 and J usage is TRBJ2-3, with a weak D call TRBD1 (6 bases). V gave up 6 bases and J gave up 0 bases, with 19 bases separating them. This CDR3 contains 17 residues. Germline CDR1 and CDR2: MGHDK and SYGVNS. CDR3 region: CASSRNRDTYSTDTQYF. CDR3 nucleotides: TGTGCCAGCAGCCGAAACCGGGACACCTATAGCACAGATACGCAGTATTTT.

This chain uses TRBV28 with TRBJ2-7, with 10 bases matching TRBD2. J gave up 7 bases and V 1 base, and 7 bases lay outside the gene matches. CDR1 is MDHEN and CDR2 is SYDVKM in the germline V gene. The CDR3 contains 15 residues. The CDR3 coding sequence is TGTGCCAGCAGTTTATCTGCTAGCGGGAGATGGGAGCAGTACTTC. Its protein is CASSLSASGRWEQYF.

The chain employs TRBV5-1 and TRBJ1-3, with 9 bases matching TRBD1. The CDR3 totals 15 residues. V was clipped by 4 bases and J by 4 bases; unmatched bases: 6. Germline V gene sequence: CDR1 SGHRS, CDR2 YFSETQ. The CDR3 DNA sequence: TGCGCCAGCAGCCTGTACAGGGGGCCAGGAAACACCATATATTTT. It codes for CASSLYRGPGNTIYF. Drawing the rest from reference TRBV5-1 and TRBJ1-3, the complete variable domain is KAGVTQTPRYLIKTRGQQVTLSCSPISGHRSVSWYQQTPGQGLQFLFEYFSETQRNKGNFPGRFSGRQFSNSRSEMNVSTLELGDSALYLCASSLYRGPGNTIYFGEGSWLTVV.

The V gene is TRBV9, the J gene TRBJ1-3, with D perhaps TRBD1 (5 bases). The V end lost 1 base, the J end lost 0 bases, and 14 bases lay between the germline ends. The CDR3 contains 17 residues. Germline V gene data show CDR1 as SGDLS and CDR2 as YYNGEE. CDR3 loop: CASSVRRGQDSGNTIYF. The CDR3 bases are TGTGCCAGCAGCGTAAGGAGGGGCCAAGACTCTGGAAACACCATATATTTT.

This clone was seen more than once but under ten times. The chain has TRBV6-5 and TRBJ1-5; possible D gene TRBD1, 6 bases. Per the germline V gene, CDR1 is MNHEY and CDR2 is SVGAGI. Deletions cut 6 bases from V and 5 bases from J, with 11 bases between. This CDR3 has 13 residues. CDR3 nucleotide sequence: TGTGCCAGCAGAACAGGGTTGCATCAGCCCCAGCATTTT. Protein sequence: CASRTGLHQPQHF.

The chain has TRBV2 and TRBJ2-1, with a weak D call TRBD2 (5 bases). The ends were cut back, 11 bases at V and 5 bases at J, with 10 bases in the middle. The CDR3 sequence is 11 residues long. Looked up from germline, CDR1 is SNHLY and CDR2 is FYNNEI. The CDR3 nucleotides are TGTGCCGCAGAGGAGGACAATGAGCAGTTCTTC. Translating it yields CAAEEDNEQFF.

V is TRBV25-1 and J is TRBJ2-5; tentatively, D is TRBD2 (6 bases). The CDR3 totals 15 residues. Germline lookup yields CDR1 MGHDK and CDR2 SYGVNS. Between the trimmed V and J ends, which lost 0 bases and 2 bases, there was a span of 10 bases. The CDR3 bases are TGTGCCAGCAGTGAATATATAGGGAGGCAAGAGACCCAGTACTTC. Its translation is CASSEYIGRQETQYF.

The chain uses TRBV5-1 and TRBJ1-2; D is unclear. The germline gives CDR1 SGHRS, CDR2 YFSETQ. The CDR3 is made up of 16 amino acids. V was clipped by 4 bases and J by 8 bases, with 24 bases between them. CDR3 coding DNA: TGCGCCAGCAGCCCGGAGGAGGCCCGCCTTGGATGGGGCTACACCTTC. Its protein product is CASSPEEARLGWGYTF.

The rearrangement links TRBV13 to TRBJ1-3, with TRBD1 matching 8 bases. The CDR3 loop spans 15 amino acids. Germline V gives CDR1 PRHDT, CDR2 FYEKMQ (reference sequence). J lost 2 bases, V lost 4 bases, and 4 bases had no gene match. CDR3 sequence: CASSSSDRAGNTIYF. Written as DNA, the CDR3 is TGTGCCAGCAGCTCATCGGACAGGGCTGGAAACACCATATATTTT.

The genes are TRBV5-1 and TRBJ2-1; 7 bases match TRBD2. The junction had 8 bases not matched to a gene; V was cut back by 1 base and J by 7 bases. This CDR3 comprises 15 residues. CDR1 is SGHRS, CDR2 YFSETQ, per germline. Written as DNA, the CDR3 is TGCGCCAGCAGCTTGTCGGGGAGGGGTATAAATGAGCAGTTCTTC. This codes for CASSLSGRGINEQFF. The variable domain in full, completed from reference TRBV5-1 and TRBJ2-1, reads KAGVTQTPRYLIKTRGQQVTLSCSPISGHRSVSWYQQTPGQGLQFLFEYFSETQRNKGNFPGRFSGRQFSNSRSEMNVSTLELGDSALYLCASSLSGRGINEQFFGPGTRLTVL.

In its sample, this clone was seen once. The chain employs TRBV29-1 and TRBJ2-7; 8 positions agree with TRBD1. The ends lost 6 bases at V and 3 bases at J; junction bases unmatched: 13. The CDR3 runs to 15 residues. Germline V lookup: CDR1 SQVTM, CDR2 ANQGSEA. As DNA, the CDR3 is TGCAGCGTCACCGAGGGGGGACAGGTCGTCTACGAGCAGTACTTC. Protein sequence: CSVTEGGQVVYEQYF.

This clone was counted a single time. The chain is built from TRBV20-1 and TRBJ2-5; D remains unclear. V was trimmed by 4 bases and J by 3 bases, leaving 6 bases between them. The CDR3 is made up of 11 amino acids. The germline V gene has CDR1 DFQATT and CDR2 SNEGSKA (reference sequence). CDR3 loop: CSAIREETQYF. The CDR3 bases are TGCAGTGCTATTAGAGAAGAGACCCAGTACTTC.

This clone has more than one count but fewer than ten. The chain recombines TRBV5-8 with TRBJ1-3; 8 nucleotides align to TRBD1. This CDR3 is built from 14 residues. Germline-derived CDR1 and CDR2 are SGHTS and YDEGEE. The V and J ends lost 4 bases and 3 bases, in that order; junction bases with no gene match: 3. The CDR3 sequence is CASSTDRVGNTIYF. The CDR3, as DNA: TGTGCCAGCAGCACGGACAGGGTTGGAAACACCATATATTTT. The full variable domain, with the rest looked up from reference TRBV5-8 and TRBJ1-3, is EAGVTQSPTHLIKTRGQQATLRCSPISGHTSVYWYQQALGLGLQFLLWYDEGEERNRGNFPPRFSGRQFPNYSSELNVNALELEDSALYLCASSTDRVGNTIYFGEGSWLTVV.

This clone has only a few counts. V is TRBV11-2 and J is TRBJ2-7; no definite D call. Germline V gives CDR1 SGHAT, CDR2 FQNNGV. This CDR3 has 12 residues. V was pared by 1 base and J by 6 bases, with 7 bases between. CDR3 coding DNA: TGTGCCAGCAGCTTAGGCGAGGCCGAGCAGTACTTC. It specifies CASSLGEAEQYF.